This TCR beta chain was recorded in a study of cytomegalovirus exposure and HLA in healthy donors. PCR was performed using 60 Vbeta and 13 Jbeta primers. Measured with immunoSEQ multiplex PCR; TCRdb has only the in-frame clones, and not every one. The data contain 90,000 to 130,000 clones, about 79% of them seen just once; the ten biggest clones take up 2.5% to 3%. Findings and caveats of the study: More clonal expansion characterized HLA-associated TCR beta chains than equally common others in a later analysis. In a later analysis, V- and J-gene trimming of beta chains associated with a DCLRE1C missense variant, replicated independently.

The CDR3 sequence is 11 residues long. The V end lost 8 bases, the J end lost 8 bases, and 10 bases lay between the germline ends. Germline assignment: CDR1 MNHNS and CDR2 SASEGT. As concerns this clone: What it binds is not known.

This sequence was found in a woman younger than 35 in good health and CMV-seropositive. The sequencing sample was made of PBMCs. The rearrangement links TRBV6-1 to TRBJ2-1, with unresolved D. The CDR3 DNA reads as TGTGCCAGCGAGGTTACGTATGAGCAGTTCTTC. Translation gives CASEVTYEQFF.